This TCR beta chain was recovered during a study of blood T cell repertoires in COVID-19. Germline V gene data show CDR1 as MNHEY and CDR2 as SVGAGI. CDR3 size: 16 residues. J was trimmed by 1 base and V by 0 bases; bases with no gene match: 1. The method was immunoSEQ multiplex PCR; TCRdb's version includes in-frame clones alone and lacks a portion of them. The table lists 200,000 or so clones, around nine tenths of them singletons. Those who participated ranged in age from about 18 to 89 years and resided in 20 to 30 US areas. A few counts support this clone. The specimen sequenced was PBMCs or T cells enriched from blood (not recorded which). This TCR was sampled from a man aged 25-45 years in a cohort exposed to, infected with or recovered from COVID-19 (not recorded which). The V gene is TRBV6-5, the J gene TRBJ2-1; 9 bases agree with TRBD1. The CDR3 DNA reads TGTGCCAGCAGTTACTCGGGGACAGGGTCCTACAATGAGCAGTTCTTC. Residues: CASSYSGTGSYNEQFF.